The source of this T cell receptor beta chain is a study of blood T cell repertoires in COVID-19. At the level of the study: Sites in the United States, Italy and Spain provided acute and convalescent COVID-19 samples. Nucleic acid was either cDNA or gDNA, and it came from T cells, B-cell-depleted T cells, or PBMCs.

Here immunoSEQ multiplex PCR was the method, and the copy in TCRdb shows in-frame clones only, minus some. Here the sample spans a few hundred thousand clones, around 85% being singletons. Participant age was 18 to 89 years, and participants resided in roughly 25 US areas. Cohorts were based on clinical histories the participants reported. This clonotype was obtained from a middle-aged woman with acute COVID-19. The sample taken for sequencing was PBMCs or T cells enriched from blood (not recorded which).

The CDR3 DNA sequence: TGTGCCAGCAGCTACCGACAGGGATCGACTGAAGCTTTCTTT. It encodes CASSYRQGSTEAFF. The chain carries TRBV7-8 and TRBJ1-1; 7 bases are shared with TRBD1. Per the germline V gene, CDR1 is SGHVS and CDR2 is FQNEAQ. V was pared by 4 bases and J by 5 bases, with 7 bases of the junction left unmatched. The CDR3 runs to 14 residues.